Listed below are T cell receptor beta chains from one sample, sequenced in a study of beta chain features in type 1 diabetes. TCRdb keeps only in-frame clones here, not all; method: immunoSEQ multiplex PCR. The repertoire includes more than 250,000 clones, about 15% of them detected once, and less than 0.02% sits in the top ten. The sample taken for sequencing was naive CD4+ T cells from blood. These receptors all come from a man aged 18 to 29 with type 1 diabetes. CDR3s include the opening cysteine and the closing phenylalanine or tryptophan. D genes are given only for firm matches. The size entry is marked missing in some rows and otherwise reads once, few, many or a size class.

CDR3,DNA,V,J,size,D
CASSGQVYEQYF,TGTGCCAGCTCGGGACAGGTCTACGAGCAGTACTTC,TRBV18,TRBJ2-7,-,TRBD1
CASSLHRAETQYF,TGTGCCAGCAGCTTACACAGGGCAGAGACCCAGTACTTC,TRBV5-6,TRBJ2-5,-,-
CASSSFIQGAHGYTF,TGTGCCAGCAGCTCCTTTATACAGGGGGCCCATGGCTACACCTTC,TRBV7-8,TRBJ1-2,-,TRBD1
CASSFGSNYGYTF,TGTGCCAGCAGTTTCGGGAGTAACTATGGCTACACCTTC,TRBV28,TRBJ1-2,few,-
CASIKEGGTFTDTQYF,TGTGCCAGCATCAAAGAGGGCGGGACGTTCACAGATACGCAGTATTTT,TRBV28,TRBJ2-3,few,-
CASSPRGTRGGYYGYTF,TGTGCCAGCAGCCCGCGGGGGACTCGTGGAGGCTACTATGGCTACACCTTC,TRBV7-9,TRBJ1-2,few,-
CASSLMGQGALEQYF,TGTGCCAGCAGCTTAATGGGACAGGGGGCACTCGAGCAGTACTTC,TRBV13,TRBJ2-7,-,TRBD1
CASSSVTGTVAYEQYF,TGTGCCAGCAGTTCAGTCACCGGGACAGTAGCCTACGAGCAGTACTTC,TRBV28,TRBJ2-7,few,TRBD1
CASSQGRGRGYYEQYF,TGTGCCAGCAGCCAAGGCCGGGGGAGGGGCTACTACGAGCAGTACTTC,TRBV14,TRBJ2-7,few,TRBD2
CASSLYQRTGSGNQPQHF,TGTGCCAGCTCACTATACCAAAGGACGGGGTCAGGCAATCAGCCCCAGCATTTT,TRBV18,TRBJ1-5,few,-
CAWSPRGYEQYF,TGTGCCTGGAGTCCCCGCGGCTACGAGCAGTACTTC,TRBV30,TRBJ2-7,-,-
CASSQDHFYNEQFF,TGTGCCAGCAGCCAAGACCACTTCTACAATGAGCAGTTCTTC,TRBV14,TRBJ2-1,-,-
CASRQDEGKLFF,TGTGCCAGCCGGCAGGACGAGGGAAAACTGTTTTTT,TRBV7-2,TRBJ1-4,few,-
CASSLGRADSNEKLFF,TGTGCCAGCAGCTTGGGGCGGGCGGACAGTAATGAAAAACTGTTTTTT,TRBV5-4,TRBJ1-4,-,-
CASSQLGLGAQYF,TGCGCCAGCAGCCAACTCGGACTAGGGGCCCAGTACTTC,TRBV4-1,TRBJ2-5,few,TRBD2
CASSLGSRLSPLHF,TGTGCCAGCAGCTTGGGTTCTCGTTTATCACCCCTCCACTTT,TRBV5-4,TRBJ1-6,-,-
CATSQPGLAAYEQYF,TGTGCCACCTCGCAACCGGGACTAGCTGCCTACGAGCAGTACTTC,TRBV19,TRBJ2-7,-,TRBD2